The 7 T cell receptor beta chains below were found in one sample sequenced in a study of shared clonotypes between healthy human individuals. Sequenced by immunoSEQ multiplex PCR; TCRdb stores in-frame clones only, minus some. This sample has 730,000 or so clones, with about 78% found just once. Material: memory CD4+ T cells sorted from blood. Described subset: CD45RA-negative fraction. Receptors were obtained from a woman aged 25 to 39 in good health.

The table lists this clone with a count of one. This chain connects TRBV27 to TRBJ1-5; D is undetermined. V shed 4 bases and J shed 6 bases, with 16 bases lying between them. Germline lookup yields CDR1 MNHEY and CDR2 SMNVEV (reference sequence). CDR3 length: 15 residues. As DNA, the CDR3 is TGTGCCAGCAGTTCCATAACACGGGCCGGTCAGCCCCAGCATTTT. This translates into CASSSITRAGQPQHF.

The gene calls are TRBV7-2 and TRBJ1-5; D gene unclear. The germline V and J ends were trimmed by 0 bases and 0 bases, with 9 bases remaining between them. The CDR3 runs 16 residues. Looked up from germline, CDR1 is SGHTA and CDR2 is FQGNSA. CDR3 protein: CASSLAAHLSNQPQHF. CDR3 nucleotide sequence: TGTGCCAGCAGCTTAGCGGCACATCTTAGCAATCAGCCCCAGCATTTT.

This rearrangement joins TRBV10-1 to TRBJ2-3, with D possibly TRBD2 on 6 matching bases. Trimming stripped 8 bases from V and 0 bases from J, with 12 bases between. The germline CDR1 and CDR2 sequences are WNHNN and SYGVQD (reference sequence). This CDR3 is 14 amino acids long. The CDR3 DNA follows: TGCGCCAGCGGACGTAGCGGAAGCACAGATACGCAGTATTTT. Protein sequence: CASGRSGSTDTQYF.

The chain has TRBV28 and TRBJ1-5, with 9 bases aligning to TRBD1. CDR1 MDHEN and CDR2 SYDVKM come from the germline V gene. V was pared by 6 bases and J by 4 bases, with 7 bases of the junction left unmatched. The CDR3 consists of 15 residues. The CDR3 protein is CASRRTGVRNQPQHF. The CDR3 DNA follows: TGTGCCAGCAGAAGGACAGGGGTTCGGAATCAGCCCCAGCATTTT. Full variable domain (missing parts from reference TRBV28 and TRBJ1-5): DVKVTQSSRYLVKRTGEKVFLECVQDMDHENMFWYRQDPGLGLRLIYFSYDVKMKEKGDIPEGYSVSREKKERFSLILESASTNQTSMYLCASRRTGVRNQPQHFGDGTRLSIL.

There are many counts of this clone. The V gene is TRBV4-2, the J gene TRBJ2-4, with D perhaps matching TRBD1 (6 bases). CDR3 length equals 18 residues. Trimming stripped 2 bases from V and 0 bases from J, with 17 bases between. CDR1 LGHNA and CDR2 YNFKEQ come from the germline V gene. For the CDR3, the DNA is TGTGCCAGCAGCCAAAAACTCGGACAGAGAGAAGCCAAAAACATTCAGTACTTC. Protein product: CASSQKLGQREAKNIQYF.

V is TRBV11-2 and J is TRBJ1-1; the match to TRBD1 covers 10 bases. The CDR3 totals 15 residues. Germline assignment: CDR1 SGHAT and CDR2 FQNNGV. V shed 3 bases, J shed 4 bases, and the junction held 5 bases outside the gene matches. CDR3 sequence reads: CASSFPTGGGTEAFF. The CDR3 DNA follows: TGTGCCAGCAGCTTTCCGACAGGGGGCGGCACTGAAGCTTTCTTT.

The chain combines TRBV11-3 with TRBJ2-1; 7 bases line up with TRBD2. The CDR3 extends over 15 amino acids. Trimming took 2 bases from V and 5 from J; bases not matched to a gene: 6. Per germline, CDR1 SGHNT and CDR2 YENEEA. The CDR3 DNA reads TGTGCCAGCAGCTTATGGTCTAGCGGAGACAATGAGCAGTTCTTC. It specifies CASSLWSSGDNEQFF.